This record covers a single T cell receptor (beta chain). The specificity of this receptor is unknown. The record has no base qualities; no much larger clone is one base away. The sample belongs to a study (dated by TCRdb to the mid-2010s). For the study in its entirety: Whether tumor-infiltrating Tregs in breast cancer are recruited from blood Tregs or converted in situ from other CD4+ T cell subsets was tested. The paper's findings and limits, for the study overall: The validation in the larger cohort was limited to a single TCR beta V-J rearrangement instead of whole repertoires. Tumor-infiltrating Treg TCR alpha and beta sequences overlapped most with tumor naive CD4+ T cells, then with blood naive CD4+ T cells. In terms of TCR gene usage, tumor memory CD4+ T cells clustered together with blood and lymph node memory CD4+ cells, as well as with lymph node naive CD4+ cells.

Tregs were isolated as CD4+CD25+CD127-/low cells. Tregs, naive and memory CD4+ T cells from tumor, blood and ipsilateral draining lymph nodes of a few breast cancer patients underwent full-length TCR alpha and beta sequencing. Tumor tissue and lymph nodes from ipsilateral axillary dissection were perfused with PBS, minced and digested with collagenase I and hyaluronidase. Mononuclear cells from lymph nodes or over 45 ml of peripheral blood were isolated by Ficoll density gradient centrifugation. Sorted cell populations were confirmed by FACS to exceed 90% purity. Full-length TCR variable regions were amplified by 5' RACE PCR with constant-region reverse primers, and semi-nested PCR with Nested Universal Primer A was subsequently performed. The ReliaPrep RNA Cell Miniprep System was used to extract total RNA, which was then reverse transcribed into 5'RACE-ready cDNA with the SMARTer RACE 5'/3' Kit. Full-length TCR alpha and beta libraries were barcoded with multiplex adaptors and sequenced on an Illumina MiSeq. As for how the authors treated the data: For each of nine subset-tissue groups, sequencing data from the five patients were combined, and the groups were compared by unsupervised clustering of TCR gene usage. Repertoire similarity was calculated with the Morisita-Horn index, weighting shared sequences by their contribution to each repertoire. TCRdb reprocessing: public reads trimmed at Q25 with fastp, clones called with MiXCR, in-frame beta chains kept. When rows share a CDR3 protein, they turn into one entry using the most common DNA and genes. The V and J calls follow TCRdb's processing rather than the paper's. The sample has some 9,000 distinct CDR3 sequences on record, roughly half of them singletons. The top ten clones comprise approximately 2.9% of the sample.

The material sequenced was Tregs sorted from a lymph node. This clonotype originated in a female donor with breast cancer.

The DNA is TGCAGAGTACATGGGACAGATACGCAGTATTTT. Protein translation: CRVHGTDTQYF. The chain links TRBV20-1 with TRBJ2-3; confidence is insufficient to name the D gene. Based on the germline V gene (reference sequence), the CDR1 and CDR2 sequences are DFQATT and SNEGSKA. The CDR3 covers 11 residues, taking in both the cysteine and the phenylalanine. Left in the record is the CDR3 DNA by itself, 33 bases read in frame from the first base.